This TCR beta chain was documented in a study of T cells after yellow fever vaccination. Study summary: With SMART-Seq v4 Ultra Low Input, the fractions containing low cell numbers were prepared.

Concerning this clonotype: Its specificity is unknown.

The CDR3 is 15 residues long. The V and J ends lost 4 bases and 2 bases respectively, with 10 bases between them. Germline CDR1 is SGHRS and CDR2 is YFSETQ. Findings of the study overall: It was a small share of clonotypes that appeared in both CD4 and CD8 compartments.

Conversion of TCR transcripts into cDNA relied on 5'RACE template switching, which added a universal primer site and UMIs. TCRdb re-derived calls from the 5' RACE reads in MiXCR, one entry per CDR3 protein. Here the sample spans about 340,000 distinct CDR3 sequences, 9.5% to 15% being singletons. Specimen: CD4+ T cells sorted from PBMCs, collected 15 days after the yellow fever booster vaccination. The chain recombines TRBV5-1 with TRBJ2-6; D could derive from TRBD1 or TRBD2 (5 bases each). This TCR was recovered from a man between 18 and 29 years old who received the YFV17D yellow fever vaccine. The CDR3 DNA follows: TGCGCCAGCAGCACCGGGGCGGCTGGGGCCAACGTCCTGACTTTC. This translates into CASSTGAAGANVLTF.